Included here is one TCR beta chain sequence, with context. Its antigen is not yet known. The input lacks base qualities; no much larger clone sits a single base away. This sample was taken from a study of cytomegalovirus exposure and HLA in healthy donors (dated by TCRdb to about 2017). For the study in its entirety: According to a later analysis, the approximately 120 validation repertoires were produced on the same platform as the roughly 720 repertoires of the first cohort. The study was designed to test whether signatures of past pathogen exposure could be identified by cataloging public T cell receptors. Besides the first cohort of around 700 subjects, a separate validation cohort made up of roughly 130 different subjects was used. To predict cytomegalovirus infection status, the study brought together high-throughput TCR immunosequencing, statistical association of individual TCRs with disease status, and machine learning.

Libraries were prepared through the immunoSEQ multiplex PCR assay. In the paper's pipeline: A statistical classification framework was built for diagnosing cytomegalovirus status from the catalog of TCR beta chain sequences. TCRdb took this table from immuneACCESS and kept in-frame rearrangements with V and J called. Such tables lack part of the clones; where checked against another copy, unresolved V genes explain under half of the gap, and the rest is unexplained. V and J calls and clone size are as listed in that table; D and trimming were resolved from the DNA. In all, the sample holds 260,000 or so clones, and 70% to 90% of those were seen once. Roughly 0.93% of the sample comes from the top ten. The paper's findings and limits, for the study overall: Three of the identified cytomegalovirus-associated TCR beta chains were confirmed in vitro to be specific for cytomegalovirus antigens. The classifier was reported to diagnose cytomegalovirus status with high specificity and sensitivity in both the original and validation cohorts. All 120 or so repertoires were used to score co-occurrence in the validation cohort in a later analysis, because that analysis had no HLA typing for the cohort. Most TCR sequences were observed very rarely across donors, whereas some public TCRs were present in many individuals. Subsequent analysis determined that TCRs grouped into clusters in the first cohort also showed a tendency toward co-occurrence across the 120 or so validation repertoires, and approximately 94% of cluster scores exceeded 0. In the study, around 150 TCR beta chains were listed as associated with cytomegalovirus. According to the authors, the approach could potentially be generalized to other disease states and immunological phenotypes.

The donors were included in the validation cohort of approximately 120 subjects, a group kept apart from the approximately 650-subject first cohort. The receptor was derived from a woman aged 18-29 years in good health and CMV-seronegative. Sequenced: PBMCs.

The CDR3 has the sequence CASSYIGGNTEAFF. The DNA sequence follows: TGTGCCAGCAGTTACATCGGGGGGAACACTGAAGCTTTCTTT. The V and J genes are TRBV6-6 and TRBJ1-1; the D gene is possibly TRBD1, with 5 bases matching. The germline V gene (reference sequence) provides CDR1 MNHNY and CDR2 SVGAGI. The V and J ends are trimmed by 2 bases and 1 base, leaving 8 bases between them. Spanning cysteine to phenylalanine, the CDR3 consists of 14 amino acids. The retained sequence is limited to the CDR3, 42 bases, with the frame set at the first base.